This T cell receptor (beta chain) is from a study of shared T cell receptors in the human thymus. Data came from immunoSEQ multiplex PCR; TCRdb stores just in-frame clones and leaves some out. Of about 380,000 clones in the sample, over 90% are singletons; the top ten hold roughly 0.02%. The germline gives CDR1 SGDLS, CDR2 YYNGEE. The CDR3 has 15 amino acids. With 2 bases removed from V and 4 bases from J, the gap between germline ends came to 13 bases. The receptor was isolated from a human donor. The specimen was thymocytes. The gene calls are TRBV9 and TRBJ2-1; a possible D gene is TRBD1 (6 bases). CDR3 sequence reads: CASSVGQLDYNEQFF. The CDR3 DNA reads TGTGCCAGCAGCGTTGGACAGTTGGATTACAATGAGCAGTTCTTC.